What follows are 26 T cell receptor beta chains derived from one specimen sequenced in a study of OX40 agonist ivuxolimab in advanced cancers. The repertoire was sequenced with immunoSEQ multiplex PCR; TCRdb's copy has only in-frame clones and lacks some. This sample yields around 64,000 clones, of which around 84% are seen a single time; approximately 5.2% belongs to the top ten. The sequences come from CD4+ or CD8+ T cells sorted from blood, collected in a trial of the OX40 agonist ivuxolimab. Receptors originate from an adult with an advanced solid tumor such as melanoma, head and neck, liver or kidney cancer.

V and J are TRBV7-2 and TRBJ1-3; D call uncertain. CDR3 length: 16 amino acids. V lost 2 bases and J 0 bases, leaving 11 bases between the germline ends. Germline V gives CDR1 SGHTA, CDR2 FQGNSA. The DNA of the CDR3 is TGTGCCAGCAGCTTACAGGTCACGAGCTCTGGAAACACCATATATTTT. Translation: CASSLQVTSSGNTIYF.

The chain couples TRBV15 to TRBJ1-5, with D maybe TRBD1 (5 bases). V was cut by 5 bases and J by 7 bases, with 12 bases left in between. Germline CDR1 reads LNHNV; CDR2 reads YYDKDF (reference sequence). This CDR3 contains 13 residues. Written as DNA, the CDR3 is TGTGCCACCAGCTCCATGGGGGGACAGCCCCAGCATTTT. Translated, it gives CATSSMGGQPQHF. Supplemented by reference TRBV15 and TRBJ1-5, the full variable domain reads DAMVIQNPRYQVTQFGKPVTLSCSQTLNHNVMYWYQQKSSQAPKLLFHYYDKDFNNEADTPDNFQSRRPNTSFCFLDIRSPGLGDTAMYLCATSSMGGQPQHFGDGTRLSIL.

The chain recombines TRBV7-9 with TRBJ1-3, with 7 bases fitting TRBD1. There are 15 residues in the CDR3. CDR1 is SEHNR, CDR2 FQNEAQ, per germline (reference sequence). J gave up 0 bases and V 6 bases, and 5 bases lay outside the gene matches. CDR3 sequence: CASRMGQTSGNTIYF. The DNA for the CDR3 is TGTGCCAGCAGAATGGGACAGACCTCTGGAAACACCATATATTTT. The full variable domain, completed using reference TRBV7-9 and TRBJ1-3, is DTGVSQNPRHKITKRGQNVTFRCDPISEHNRLYWYRQTLGQGPEFLTYFQNEAQLEKSRLLSDRFSAERPKGSFSTLEIQRTEQGDSAMYLCASRMGQTSGNTIYFGEGSWLTVV.

This chain connects TRBV5-1 to TRBJ2-2; 9 positions match TRBD2. Trimming removed 8 bases from V and 1 base from J; junction bases left unmatched: 6. The V gene's germline CDR1 is SGHRS and CDR2 YFSETQ. This CDR3 is 15 amino acids long. The CDR3 region has the DNA TGCGCCAGTAATAGCGGGGGCGTGAACACCGGGGAGCTGTTTTTT. Its protein is CASNSGGVNTGELFF.

The V call is TRBV28, the J call TRBJ1-1; tentative D call: TRBD1 (5 bases). There are 14 residues in the CDR3. Germline CDR1 MDHEN, CDR2 SYDVKM. V dropped 4 bases and J dropped 7 bases, with 16 bases sitting between them. The chain's CDR3 is CASSSGTNKGEAFF. In nucleotides, the CDR3 is TGTGCCAGCAGTTCCGGGACGAACAAGGGTGAAGCTTTCTTT.

The chain carries TRBV6-5 and TRBJ2-5; 8 bases fit TRBD2. The better agreement between TRBJ2-7 and the DNA end casts doubt on the J call. CDR1 MNHEY and CDR2 SVGAGI come from the germline V gene. This CDR3 comprises 15 residues. DNA of the CDR3: TGTGCCAGCAGTTACCACGGGAGGGCCTCCTACGAGCAGTACTTC. It codes for CASSYHGRASYEQYF.

The chain uses TRBV4-1 and TRBJ2-1; 14 positions match TRBD2. The J segment lost 5 bases and the V segment lost 6 bases, leaving 3 bases of the junction unmatched. Germline assignment: CDR1 MGHRA and CDR2 YSYEKL. This CDR3 is built from 15 residues. The CDR3 DNA reads TGCGCCAGCAGGACGGGACTAGCGGGGGACAATGAGCAGTTCTTC. Translated, it gives CASRTGLAGDNEQFF.

The chain uses TRBV6-5 and TRBJ1-5, with D possibly being TRBD1 (6 bases). CDR3 length: 13 amino acids. V lost 5 bases and J 7 bases, leaving 12 bases between the germline ends. Germline lookup yields CDR1 MNHEY and CDR2 SVGAGI. The CDR3 DNA reads as TGTGCCAGCAGTGCAGGGGCTGGCCAGCCCCAGCATTTT. Translation gives CASSAGAGQPQHF.

The V and J genes are TRBV11-2 and TRBJ2-5; TRBD1 aligns across 7 bases. V gave up 5 bases and J gave up 2 bases; unmatched junction bases: 5. This CDR3 has 14 residues. Germline V gene data show CDR1 as SGHAT and CDR2 as FQNNGV. Written as DNA, the CDR3 is TGTGCCAGCAGCGTGGGGACAGCACAAGAGACCCAGTACTTC. Amino acids: CASSVGTAQETQYF.

V and J are TRBV6-1 and TRBJ2-7; 9 positions match TRBD1. This CDR3 has 16 amino acids. The V segment lost 2 bases and the J segment 3 bases; nucleotides outside the gene matches: 8. From germline, CDR1 is MNHNS and CDR2 SASEGT. The CDR3, as DNA: TGTGCCAGCAGTGAAACCCCGGACAGGGGACTCTACGAGCAGTACTTC. Translating it yields CASSETPDRGLYEQYF.

The chain couples TRBV14 to TRBJ1-4; D ambiguous. V was pared by 4 bases and J by 4 bases, with 7 bases between. The germline CDR1 and CDR2 sequences are SGHDN and FVKESK. The CDR3 sequence is 13 residues long. The CDR3 sequence: CASSRRGNEKLFF. Written as DNA, the CDR3 is TGTGCCAGCAGCCGTCGGGGTAATGAAAAACTGTTTTTT.

The chain is built from TRBV5-1 and TRBJ2-7; D could derive from TRBD1 or TRBD2 (7 bases each). Trimming shortened V by 7 bases and J by 5 bases, and 19 bases separated the two germline ends. Germline V CDR1 and CDR2: SGHRS, YFSETQ. CDR3 length: 14 amino acids. CDR3 nucleotide sequence: TGCGCCAGCCACGACAGGGACTATTCGAACGAGCAGTACTTC. It specifies CASHDRDYSNEQYF.

This clone was seen only once. The rearrangement joins TRBV10-2 to TRBJ1-1; TRBD1 matches 9 bases. The CDR3 length is 14 residues. Germline V gives CDR1 WSHSY, CDR2 SAAADI. Trimming cost V 9 bases and J 7 bases; bases outside gene matches: 12. CDR3 protein: CASEAQTGGNEAFF. The CDR3, as DNA: TGCGCCAGTGAGGCCCAGACAGGGGGAAATGAAGCTTTCTTT.

The CDR3: CASSTFSARGTQYF. CDR3 DNA sequence: TGTGCCAGCAGCACCTTCTCGGCCCGGGGGACCCAGTACTTC. The chain uses TRBV7-9 and TRBJ2-5; the D gene is possibly TRBD2 (5 bases). Trimming pared 5 bases from V and 7 bases from J, leaving 17 bases between. This CDR3 is 14 amino acids long. Germline-derived CDR1 and CDR2 are SEHNR and FQNEAQ (reference sequence).

This clone appeared many times. CDR3 DNA sequence: TGCGCCAGCAGCCAAGATTCGGGGCAGGGAGCTGGCTACACCTTC. Translating gives CASSQDSGQGAGYTF. V is TRBV4-1 and J is TRBJ1-2; D is possibly TRBD1 (5 bases). V was shortened by 0 bases and J by 7 bases, with 15 bases between the two germline ends. The germline V gene encodes CDR1 MGHRA and CDR2 YSYEKL. CDR3 length equals 15 residues.

The chain couples TRBV5-1 to TRBJ1-4; D not resolved. Trimming stripped 4 bases from V and 4 bases from J, with 14 bases between. The CDR3 spans 15 residues. From germline, CDR1 is SGHRS and CDR2 YFSETQ. The CDR3 here is CASSPVMGLNEKLFF. In nucleotides, the CDR3 is TGCGCCAGCAGCCCCGTAATGGGCCTTAATGAAAAACTGTTTTTT.

This clone has only a few counts. The rearrangement joins TRBV12-5 to TRBJ1-2, with TRBD1 matching 8 bases. Germline values: CDR1 LGHNT, CDR2 FRNRAP. V trimming: 3 bases; J trimming: 7 bases; junction bases outside the gene matches: 4. This CDR3 is built from 13 residues. This CDR3 reads CASGFQQGGGYTF. The CDR3 DNA is TGTGCTAGTGGTTTTCAACAGGGGGGTGGCTACACCTTC.

The chain employs TRBV6-5 and TRBJ2-3; 10 bases are a match to TRBD2. CDR1 is MNHEY, CDR2 SVGAGI, per germline. V was clipped by 3 bases and J by 6 bases; unmatched bases: 6. There are 15 residues in the CDR3. The CDR3 DNA is TGTGCCAGCAGTTATCTAGCGGGGGCTAGGGATACGCAGTATTTT. It translates to CASSYLAGARDTQYF.

This chain links TRBV2 with TRBJ1-2; D call uncertain. Germline V gene lookup returns CDR1 SNHLY and CDR2 FYNNEI. V was pared by 5 bases and J by 3 bases, with 4 bases between. This CDR3 has 11 amino acids. CDR3: CASSQDYGYTF. Here the CDR3 DNA reads TGTGCCAGCAGTCAGGACTATGGCTACACCTTC. The complete variable domain, with remaining parts taken from reference TRBV2 and TRBJ1-2, reads EPEVTQTPSHQVTQMGQEVILRCVPISNHLYFYWYRQILGQKVEFLVSFYNNEISEKSEIFDDQFSVERPDGSNFTLKIRSTKLEDSAMYFCASSQDYGYTFGSGTRLTVV.

This clone was counted once. The chain uses TRBV19 and TRBJ2-7; D is unresolved. Trimming left V 3 bases short and J 6 bases short, with 6 bases between. The CDR3 totals 11 residues. Germline V gene lookup returns CDR1 LNHDA and CDR2 SQIVND (reference sequence). The CDR3 sequence is CASSMASEQYF. The DNA for the CDR3 is TGTGCCAGTAGTATGGCTAGCGAGCAGTACTTC.

This chain connects TRBV4-2 to TRBJ2-3; 9 positions match TRBD2. The CDR3 covers 16 residues. Germline CDR1 reads LGHNA; CDR2 reads YNFKEQ. Trimming cost V 0 bases and J 1 base; bases outside gene matches: 2. The DNA for the CDR3 is TGTGCCAGCAGCCAAGATATAGCGGGAGGCACAGATACGCAGTATTTT. Its translation: CASSQDIAGGTDTQYF.

This chain joins TRBV6-5 and TRBJ1-1, with 10 bases aligning to TRBD1. The CDR3 spans 15 residues. V lost 4 bases, J lost 3 bases, and 5 bases stayed unmatched. Germline CDR1 and CDR2: MNHEY and SVGAGI. The DNA for the CDR3 is TGTGCCAGCAGTTTGACAGGGGGCGGGGACACTGAAGCTTTCTTT. This translates into CASSLTGGGDTEAFF.

This chain connects TRBV10-3 to TRBJ2-1, with D maybe TRBD1 (6 bases). Germline V lookup: CDR1 ENHRY, CDR2 SYGVKD. The CDR3 spans 14 residues. Trimming removed 6 bases at V and 7 bases at J, with 16 bases between. CDR3 in amino acids: CAIRGSGARNEQFF. CDR3 DNA sequence: TGTGCCATCAGGGGCTCAGGGGCAAGGAATGAGCAGTTCTTC.

This clone was counted only a few times. The chain links TRBV6-1 to TRBJ1-1; the D is unclear. V lost 0 bases and J 5 bases, leaving 13 bases between the germline ends. Germline assignment: CDR1 MNHNS and CDR2 SASEGT. The CDR3 is made up of 15 amino acids. CDR3 in DNA: TGTGCCAGCAGTGAAGCCGGGCGGTGGGCGACTGAAGCTTTCTTT. This gives the protein CASSEAGRWATEAFF.

The chain couples TRBV5-6 to TRBJ2-7; possibly TRBD1 for D (6 bases). This CDR3 comprises 14 residues. V lost 1 base, J lost 2 bases, and 10 bases lay in between. Germline lookup yields CDR1 SGHDT and CDR2 YYEEEE. The chain's CDR3 is CASSLTGITYEQYF. The CDR3 DNA reads as TGTGCCAGCAGCTTGACAGGGATCACCTACGAGCAGTACTTC.

The rearrangement links TRBV7-9 to TRBJ1-2; TRBD1 aligns across 9 bases. The CDR3 is 16 amino acids. The germline V gene encodes CDR1 SEHNR and CDR2 FQNEAQ (reference sequence). The V segment lost 3 bases and the J segment 0 bases; nucleotides outside the gene matches: 5. The CDR3 region is CASSFGTGTSNYGYTF. The CDR3, as DNA: TGTGCCAGCAGCTTCGGGACAGGGACCTCTAACTATGGCTACACCTTC.